Listed below are T cell receptor beta chains from one sample, sequenced in a study of neurological immune-mediated disorders. Each CDR3 protein gets one entry after TCRdb re-called the 5' RACE reads with MiXCR. Of 30,000 to 40,000 distinct CDR3 sequences listed, roughly 7.3% are singletons. Sequencing was performed on PBMCs. Every receptor here comes from a woman aged 40 to 50 in good health. Each CDR3 is given with its conserved first and last residue. The order of the fields is clone size, D gene, J gene, V gene, CDR3 protein, CDR3 DNA. D genes are given only for firm matches. Clone sizes are shown as once, few or many counts, or a class when the clone is expanded.

many | - | TRBJ2-5 | TRBV21-1 | CASSSWTVQATQYF | TGTGCCAGCAGCTCTTGGACCGTGCAAGCGACCCAGTACTTC
many | - | TRBJ2-1 | TRBV5-5 | CASSLVGDEQFF | TGTGCCAGCAGCTTGGTTGGGGATGAGCAGTTCTTC
many | TRBD1 | TRBJ1-3 | TRBV9 | CASSVSGTGISGNTIYF | TGTGCCAGCAGCGTTTCCGGGACAGGGATCTCTGGAAACACCATATATTTT
many | TRBD2 | TRBJ2-7 | TRBV27 | CASRGLATYEQYF | TGTGCCAGCAGGGGACTAGCGACCTACGAGCAGTACTTC
many | TRBD1 | TRBJ1-2 | TRBV3-1 | CASAKTGTDSGYTF | TGTGCCAGCGCTAAGACGGGGACAGACTCTGGCTACACCTTC
many | TRBD2 | TRBJ2-2 | TRBV28 | CASSSGRAAGELFF | TGTGCCAGCAGTAGCGGGAGGGCCGCCGGGGAGCTGTTTTTT
many | TRBD1 | TRBJ1-1 | TRBV12-3/TRBV12-4 | CASSSYRGERNTEAFF | TGTGCCAGCAGTTCTTACAGGGGTGAGCGGAACACTGAAGCTTTCTTT
medium-sized | - | TRBJ2-2 | TRBV5-1 | CASSNTTGIRSTGELFF | TGCGCCAGCAGTAACACCACAGGAATCAGGAGCACCGGGGAGCTGTTTTTT
many | - | TRBJ2-1 | TRBV24-1 | CATSDKEGANEQFF | TGTGCCACCAGTGATAAGGAAGGGGCCAATGAGCAGTTCTTC
many | TRBD1 | TRBJ1-1 | TRBV27 | CASRTLTGAVNTEAFF | TGTGCCAGCAGAACCTTGACAGGGGCCGTGAACACTGAAGCTTTCTTT
many | - | TRBJ2-3 | TRBV18 | CASSPYRSTDTQYF | TGTGCCAGCTCACCCTACAGGAGCACAGATACGCAGTATTTT
many | TRBD1 | TRBJ2-3 | TRBV6-6 | CASSYRTGGSRNTQYF | TGTGCCAGCAGTTATAGAACAGGGGGTTCGCGGAATACGCAGTATTTT
many | TRBD2 | TRBJ2-5 | TRBV29-1 | CSVEAAWTSGGETQYF | TGCAGCGTTGAAGCGGCTTGGACTAGCGGGGGAGAGACCCAGTACTTC
many | TRBD2 | TRBJ2-2 | TRBV7-9 | CASSLRAGGTGELFF | TGTGCCAGCAGCTTACGCGCGGGAGGTACCGGGGAGCTGTTTTTT
many | TRBD2 | TRBJ2-3 | TRBV12-3/TRBV12-4 | CASSNWGGSTDTQYF | TGTGCCAGCAGTAACTGGGGGGGGAGCACAGATACGCAGTATTTT
many | - | TRBJ2-7 | TRBV11-2 | CASSSGGQLSSYEQYF | TGTGCCAGCAGCTCGGGCGGGCAATTGAGCTCCTACGAGCAGTACTTC
many | - | TRBJ1-2 | TRBV5-1 | CANSLDGVQGYTF | TGCGCCAACAGCTTGGATGGGGTGCAGGGCTACACCTTC
many | - | TRBJ2-3 | TRBV9 | CASSRGTRAGRTDTQYF | TGTGCCAGCAGCAGAGGAACACGGGCGGGACGGACAGATACGCAGTATTTT
many | - | TRBJ2-2 | TRBV7-6 | CASSLGQGDTGELFF | TGTGCCAGCAGCTTAGGGCAGGGAGACACCGGGGAGCTGTTTTTT
many | - | TRBJ2-3 | TRBV5-1 | CASSLYTDTQYF | TGCGCCAGCAGCCTATACACAGATACGCAGTATTTT